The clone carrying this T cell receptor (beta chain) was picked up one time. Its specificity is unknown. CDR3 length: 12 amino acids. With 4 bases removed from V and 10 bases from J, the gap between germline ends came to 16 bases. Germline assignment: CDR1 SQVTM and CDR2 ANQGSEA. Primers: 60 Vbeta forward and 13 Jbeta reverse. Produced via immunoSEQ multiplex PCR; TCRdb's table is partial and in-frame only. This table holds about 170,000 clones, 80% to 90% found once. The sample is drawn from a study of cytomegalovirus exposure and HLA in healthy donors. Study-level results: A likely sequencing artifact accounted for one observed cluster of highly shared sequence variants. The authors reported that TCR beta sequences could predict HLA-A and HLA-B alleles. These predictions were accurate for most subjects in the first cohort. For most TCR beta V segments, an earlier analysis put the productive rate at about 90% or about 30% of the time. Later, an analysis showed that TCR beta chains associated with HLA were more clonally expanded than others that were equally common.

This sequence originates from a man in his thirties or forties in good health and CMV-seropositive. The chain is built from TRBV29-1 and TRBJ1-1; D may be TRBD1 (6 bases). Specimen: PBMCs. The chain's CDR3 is CSVGPGAGVAFF. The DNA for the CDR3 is TGCAGCGTTGGTCCAGGGGCGGGAGTAGCTTTCTTT.